The following is a T cell receptor beta chain sequence with its context. The data were obtained in a study of shared clonotypes between healthy human individuals. It was at deep level that the assay was run. The authors split each subset's genomic DNA evenly across several immunoSEQ plates. For unsorted PBMC, 300 ng DNA per replicate equaled tens of thousands of T cell genomes. The method was immunoSEQ multiplex PCR; TCRdb's version includes in-frame clones alone and lacks a portion of them. The table shows roughly 490,000 clones, with approximately 79% occurring only once. CDR1 SGHTA and CDR2 FQGNSA come from the germline V gene. This CDR3 contains 17 residues. The germline V and J ends were trimmed by 5 bases and 7 bases, with 26 bases remaining between them.

The chain links TRBV7-2 to TRBJ1-2; a weak D match, TRBD1 (6 bases). The sequence came from a woman aged 40 to 49 in good health. Some clones in this sample may be carry-over from other donors' samples. Sequencing was performed on PBMCs. Here the CDR3 DNA reads TGTGCCAGCAGCCTGCCATTGGGGGCAGGGAGGTTTCGTGGCTACACCTTC. Protein: CASSLPLGAGRFRGYTF.